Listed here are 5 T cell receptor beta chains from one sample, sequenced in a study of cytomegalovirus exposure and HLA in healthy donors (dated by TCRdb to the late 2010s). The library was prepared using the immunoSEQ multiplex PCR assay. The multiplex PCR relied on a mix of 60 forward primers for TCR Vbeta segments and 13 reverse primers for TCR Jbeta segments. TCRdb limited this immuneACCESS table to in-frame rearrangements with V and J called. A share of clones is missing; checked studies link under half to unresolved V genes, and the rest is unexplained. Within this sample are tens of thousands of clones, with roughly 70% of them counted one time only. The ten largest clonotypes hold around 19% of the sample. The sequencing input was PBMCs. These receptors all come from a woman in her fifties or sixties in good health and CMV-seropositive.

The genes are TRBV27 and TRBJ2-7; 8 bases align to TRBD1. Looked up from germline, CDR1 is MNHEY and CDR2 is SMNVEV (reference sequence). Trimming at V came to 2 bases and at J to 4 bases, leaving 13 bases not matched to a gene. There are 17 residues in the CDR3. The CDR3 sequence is CASSLTLPRGLLYEQYF. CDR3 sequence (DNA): TGTGCCAGCAGTTTAACGCTCCCCAGGGGGCTTTTGTACGAGCAGTACTTC.

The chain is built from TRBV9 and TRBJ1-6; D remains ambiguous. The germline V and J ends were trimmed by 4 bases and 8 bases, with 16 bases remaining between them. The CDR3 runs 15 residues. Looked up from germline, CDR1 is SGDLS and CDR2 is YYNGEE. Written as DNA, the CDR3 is TGTGCCAGCAGCCCTCGGGGTGTACGCGATTCACCCCTCCACTTT. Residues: CASSPRGVRDSPLHF.

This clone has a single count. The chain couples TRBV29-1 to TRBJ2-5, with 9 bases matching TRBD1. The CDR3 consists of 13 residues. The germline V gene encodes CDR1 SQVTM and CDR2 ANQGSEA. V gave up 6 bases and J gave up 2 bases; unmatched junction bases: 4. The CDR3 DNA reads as TGCAGCGTCGAGACAGGGGGTCAAGAGACCCAGTACTTC. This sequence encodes CSVETGGQETQYF. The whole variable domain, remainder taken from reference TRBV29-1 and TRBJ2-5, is SAVISQKPSRDICQRGTSLTIQCQVDSQVTMMFWYRQQPGQSLTLIATANQGSEATYESGFVIDKFPISRPNLTFSTLTVSNMSPEDSSIYLCSVETGGQETQYFGPGTRLLVL.

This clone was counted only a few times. CDR3 in amino acids: CASRGEPRAGYTF. As DNA, the CDR3 is TGCGCCAGCAGAGGCGAACCGAGGGCCGGCTACACCTTC. The chain uses TRBV5-1 and TRBJ1-2, with D uncertain. Trimming shortened V by 5 bases and J by 8 bases, and 16 bases separated the two germline ends. The CDR3 spans 13 residues. Germline lookup yields CDR1 SGHRS and CDR2 YFSETQ.

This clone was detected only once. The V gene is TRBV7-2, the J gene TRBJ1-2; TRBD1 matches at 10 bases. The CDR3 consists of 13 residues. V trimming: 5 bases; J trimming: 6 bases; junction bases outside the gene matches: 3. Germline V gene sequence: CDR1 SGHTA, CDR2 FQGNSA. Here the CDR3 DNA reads TGTGCCAGCAGCGACAGGGGGCTAAATGGCTACACCTTC. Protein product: CASSDRGLNGYTF.